This T cell receptor beta chain was observed in a study of T cell repertoires in cytomegalovirus infection. The germline CDR1 and CDR2 sequences are SGHNT and YENEEA. This CDR3 has 16 residues. Between the trimmed V and J ends, which lost 2 bases and 6 bases, there was a span of 16 bases. On this clonotype itself: Its specificity is not known.

TCRdb passed the reads through MiXCR, listing each CDR3 protein once. The sample holds some 320,000 distinct CDR3 sequences; about 27% are singletons and the top ten take approximately 20%. The sample here was cultured PBMCs, taken from culture after CMV antigen stimulation. This chain links TRBV11-3 with TRBJ2-2; D possibly uses TRBD1 or TRBD2 (7 bases each). This TCR was recovered from a human donor in good health (CMV status not recorded). Some clones in this sample may be carry-over from other donors' samples. The CDR3 nucleotides read TGTGCCAGCAGCTTAAGCGGGACAGATCGAGCCGGGGAGCTGTTTTTT. Translated, it gives CASSLSGTDRAGELFF.